The T cell receptor (beta chain) under discussion was sequenced for a study of T cell repertoires in cytomegalovirus infection. Study-level background: Both CMV infection and a matching HLA type were indicated by public TCR beta signatures.

TCRdb redid the calling of the reads with MiXCR, one entry per CDR3 protein. This table holds around 170,000 distinct CDR3 sequences, roughly 14% found once. A remark on this clonotype: Its specificity is not known. This may arise from a read error, as a much more abundant clone is one base away.

Study-wide findings and caveats: What dominated the ex vivo response were HLA-C-restricted CMV-specific TCR beta clonotypes.

This CDR3 has 14 residues. Germline V gene data show CDR1 as KGHDR and CDR2 as SFDVKD. This receptor was taken from a human donor in good health (CMV status not recorded). Some clones in this sample may be carry-over from other donors' samples. The rearrangement joins TRBV24-1 to TRBJ2-2; D is possibly TRBD2 (6 bases). The sequenced material came from PBMCs. The CDR3 DNA follows: TGTGCCACCAGTGACACGACTAGAGCCGGGGAGATGTTTTTT. Translation gives CATSDTTRAGEMFF.